This T cell receptor (beta chain) came from a study of T cells after yellow fever vaccination. Findings and limits, study-wide: A minor fraction of clonotypes spanned both CD4 and CD8 compartments. Post-booster repertoires again held most primary-vaccination clones (about 96% CD4, roughly 90% CD8). Repertoires sorted by FACS could include abundant clonotypes that are contaminants from the bulk population. Weaker overall, the secondary response nonetheless peaked faster (day 5 versus 15).

TCRdb called the 5' RACE reads again in MiXCR, with one record for every CDR3 protein. The sample records fewer than 350,000 distinct CDR3 sequences, 3.5% to 5% being singletons. Regarding this clonotype: Its antigen is unknown.

There are 15 residues in the CDR3. Trimming pared 0 bases from V and 6 bases from J, leaving 13 bases between. Per the germline V gene, CDR1 is SGDLS and CDR2 is YYNGEE. The sequencing here drew on PBMCs, taken 15 days after the yellow fever booster vaccination. This TCR was recovered from a man aged 18 to 30 who received the YFV17D yellow fever vaccine. The chain couples TRBV9 to TRBJ1-5; tentative D call: TRBD1 (5 bases). CDR3 amino acids: CASSVAPEGPQPQHF. CDR3 nucleotide sequence: TGTGCCAGCAGCGTAGCTCCGGAGGGGCCTCAGCCCCAGCATTTT. Full variable domain (remainder filled in from reference TRBV9 and TRBJ1-5): DSGVTQTPKHLITATGQRVTLRCSPRSGDLSVYWYQQSLDQGLQFLIQYYNGEERAKGNILERFSAQQFPDLHSELNLSSLELGDSALYFCASSVAPEGPQPQHFGDGTRLSIL.